Listed below are T cell receptor beta chains from one sample, sequenced in a study of cytomegalovirus exposure and HLA in healthy donors. Some clones are missing from TCRdb's copy, which holds only in-frame ones; the method was immunoSEQ multiplex PCR. The table includes 150,000 to 200,000 clones, roughly 80% detected once. Sequences were obtained from PBMCs. All receptors derive from a man aged 25-40 years in good health and CMV-seronegative. Each CDR3 is given with its conserved first and last residue. The D gene is left open where the match is weak. Not all rows give a size; the values are once, few, many and, for expanded clones, a class.

-	-	TRBJ2-6	TRBV7-9	TGTGCCAGCAGCCCCCTTGCGGGGCCCCTCTCTGGGGCCAACGTCCTGACTTTC	CASSPLAGPLSGANVLTF
-	-	TRBJ1-5	TRBV2	TGTGCCAGCAGGGGAGTTAGCAATCAGCCCCAGCATTTT	CASRGVSNQPQHF
-	-	TRBJ1-2	TRBV11-3	TGTGCCAGCAGCTTCCGCCAGGGCTATGGCTACACCTTC	CASSFRQGYGYTF
-	-	TRBJ1-1	TRBV5-1	TGCGCCAGCAGTCGCGGGGACTTCCCGGAGAACACTGAAGCTTTCTTT	CASSRGDFPENTEAFF
-	TRBD1	TRBJ1-2	TRBV7-8	TGTGCCAGCAGCTTAGGCAGGGGGCATAGGGGCTACACCTTC	CASSLGRGHRGYTF
-	-	TRBJ2-7	TRBV4-1	TGCGCCAGCAGCCAAACCGGGGAGCAGTACTTC	CASSQTGEQYF
-	TRBD2	TRBJ2-7	TRBV4-3	TGCGCCAGCAGCCAAGGTTATAGCGGGAGTTACGAGCAGTACTTC	CASSQGYSGSYEQYF
-	TRBD2	TRBJ2-7	TRBV19	TGTGCCAGTAGTTTTAGCGGGGGCCGCCCCTACGAGCAGTACTTC	CASSFSGGRPYEQYF
-	-	TRBJ1-2	TRBV28	TGTGCCAGCAGTCTCACAGCCCCCCCGCCTGGCTACACCTTC	CASSLTAPPPGYTF
-	TRBD1	TRBJ1-4	TRBV11-2	TGTGCCAGCAGCTTAGATCAAGGCGTGCGGACAGGATACTTT	CASSLDQGVRTGYF
-	-	TRBJ2-3	TRBV7-2	TGTGCCAGCAGCCTGCTCAGGCTAGCTACAGATACGCAGTATTTT	CASSLLRLATDTQYF
-	TRBD1	TRBJ2-6	TRBV27	TGTGCCAGCAGTTTTCGGGGACAGGGATATGGAGTGGGCTCTGGGGCCAACGTCCTGACTTTC	CASSFRGQGYGVGSGANVLTF
-	-	TRBJ1-3	TRBV2	TGTGCCAGCAGTGAAACTCGAGGCCTTGGAAACACCATATATTTT	CASSETRGLGNTIYF
-	-	TRBJ1-1	TRBV28	TGTGCCAGCACCCCCTTCCGGGGAGTGGAGACTGAAGCTTTCTTT	CASTPFRGVETEAFF
-	-	TRBJ2-1	TRBV7-9	TGTGCCAGCAGCCTGAGAGGGCAAGGCAATGAGCAGTTCTTC	CASSLRGQGNEQFF
-	TRBD1	TRBJ1-2	TRBV29-1	TGCAGCGTCCTTAGGACAGGCAAGCCCTATGGCTACACCTTC	CSVLRTGKPYGYTF
-	-	TRBJ2-1	TRBV6-1	TGTGCCAGCAAGCAGGGGCAGGGCTACAATGAGCAGTTCTTC	CASKQGQGYNEQFF
-	TRBD1	TRBJ2-5	TRBV20-1	TGCAGTGCTCAGGGACAGGCGGCCCAGTACTTC	CSAQGQAAQYF
-	-	TRBJ2-1	TRBV7-9	TGTGCCAGCAGCTTAGCGCGACTCCAGCTATCTAATGAGCAGTTCTTC	CASSLARLQLSNEQFF
-	-	TRBJ1-2	TRBV6-5	TGTGCCAGCAGTGAACCAGGGTGGGGCTACACCTTC	CASSEPGWGYTF
-	TRBD2	TRBJ2-4	TRBV6-5	TGTGCCAGCAGCCCCCCGGGGGGGCCACGCGGCATTCAGTACTTC	CASSPPGGPRGIQYF
-	TRBD2	TRBJ2-2	TRBV11-3	TGTGCCATCTCGGGCGGGAGGGAAGACACCGGGGAGCTGTTTTTT	CAISGGREDTGELFF
-	TRBD1	TRBJ1-1	TRBV5-1	TGCGCCAGCAGCTGGACAGGGGAAAACACTGAAGCTTTCTTT	CASSWTGENTEAFF
-	TRBD1	TRBJ1-1	TRBV5-4	TGTGCCAGCAGCCCAGGAACCGGACAGGTACTCACTGAAGCTTTCTTT	CASSPGTGQVLTEAFF
-	TRBD2	TRBJ2-3	TRBV4-2	TGTGCCAGCAGCCGAGCGAGCGGGGACCTTAGCACAGATACGCAGTATTTT	CASSRASGDLSTDTQYF
-	TRBD1	TRBJ2-1	TRBV5-3	TGTGCCAGAAGCCCAGTCCCGGGACAGGTTGCTGAGTGTTACAATGAGCAGTTCTTC	CARSPVPGQVAECYNEQFF
-	TRBD1	TRBJ2-5	TRBV2	TGTGCCAGCAGTAGCTACCGGGACAGGGGGCGGGAGACCCAGTACTTC	CASSSYRDRGRETQYF
-	-	TRBJ2-5	TRBV18	TGTGCCAGCTCACCAAGCGCAGAGACCCAGTACTTC	CASSPSAETQYF
-	-	TRBJ2-5	TRBV5-6	TGTGCCAGCAGCTTGGGCGACCAAGAGACCCAGTACTTC	CASSLGDQETQYF
few	-	TRBJ2-3	TRBV5-1	TGCGCCAGCAGCTTGGAGCAGTTCACAGGCACGCAGTATTTT	CASSLEQFTGTQYF
-	TRBD1	TRBJ1-2	TRBV2	TGTGCCAGCAGTGAAGTCGGGTGGGGCCGACAGGGGGCAATCTATGGCTACACCTTC	CASSEVGWGRQGAIYGYTF
-	-	TRBJ1-5	TRBV4-3	TGCGCCAGCAGCCAAGATCTACGACAATATAGCAATCAGCCCCAGCATTTT	CASSQDLRQYSNQPQHF
few	-	TRBJ2-7	TRBV13	TGTGCCAGCAGCCCCCGGGGCGGGAACTCCTACGAGCAGTACTTC	CASSPRGGNSYEQYF
-	-	TRBJ2-3	TRBV7-3	TGTGCCAGCAGCTTAATGGCGGGCAACACAGATACGCAGTATTTT	CASSLMAGNTDTQYF
once	TRBD1	TRBJ1-1	TRBV5-1	TGCGCCAGCAGAGACGGGACAGCGAACACTGAAGCTTTCTTT	CASRDGTANTEAFF
-	-	TRBJ1-1	TRBV5-1	TGCGCCAGCAGCTTGGAACACAACACTGAAGCTTTCTTT	CASSLEHNTEAFF
-	TRBD2	TRBJ2-2	TRBV4-2	TGTGCCAGCAGCAACACCCGGTTCCTAGCGGGGGCCGCGAACACCGGGGAGCTGTTTTTT	CASSNTRFLAGAANTGELFF
few	TRBD1	TRBJ2-3	TRBV7-9	TGTGCCAGCAGCTTAGGGCACAGGGGAGATGATACGCAGTATTTT	CASSLGHRGDDTQYF
-	-	TRBJ1-1	TRBV6-5	TGTGCCAGCATCCAACACGGAGGCACTGAAGCTTTCTTT	CASIQHGGTEAFF
-	TRBD1	TRBJ1-6	TRBV6-1	TGTGCCAGCAGTGAAGACAGGGGGCTATCACCCCTCCACTTT	CASSEDRGLSPLHF
few	-	TRBJ1-1	TRBV7-2	TGTGCCAGCAGCTTTTCCCCAAACACTGAAGCTTTCTTT	CASSFSPNTEAFF
-	-	TRBJ2-5	TRBV27	TGTGCCAGCAGGCTGGCCGGGGGAGAGACCCAGTACTTC	CASRLAGGETQYF
-	-	TRBJ1-5	TRBV5-1	TGCGCCAGCAGCTGGTCGGGGGGCGGTCAGCCCCAGCATTTT	CASSWSGGGQPQHF
-	-	TRBJ2-7	TRBV7-6	TGTGCCAGCAGCTTAGGAGGGGGGGACTCGATTAAAGTTCACTTC	CASSLGGGDSIKVHF
-	-	TRBJ1-4	TRBV6-5	TGTGCCAGCAGTTACTTGGGGCTGGGTGAAAAACTGTTTTTT	CASSYLGLGEKLFF